This T cell receptor (beta chain) was sequenced for a study of blood T cell repertoires in COVID-19. This clone was picked up one time. CDR1 is SGHRS, CDR2 YFSETQ, per germline. The junction had 9 bases not matched to a gene; V was cut back by 1 base and J by 9 bases. CDR3 length: 17 residues. As processed by the authors: Scientists estimated how many nucleated cells there were by amplifying reference gene primers. Repertoires were generated with immunoSEQ multiplex PCR, while TCRdb's copy carries only in-frame clones and drops some. V, J and clone size reflect that table, while D and trimming were determined from the DNA. The sample records 350,000 to 400,000 clones, roughly 90% being singletons. Participants were aged about 18 to 90 years from about 25 US areas. Participant-reported clinical history was the basis for cohort assignment.

This chain joins TRBV5-1 and TRBJ2-1; 14 positions match TRBD2. Sequenced: PBMCs or T cells enriched from blood (not recorded which). The source is a woman aged 25 to 45 with acute COVID-19. The CDR3 coding sequence is TGCGCCAGCAGCTTGTACCTCCGGACTAGCGGGGGGCGTGAGCAGTTCTTC. Translation gives CASSLYLRTSGGREQFF.